These 19 T cell receptor beta chains came from one sample sequenced in a study of vaccination and CD4 T cells after COVID-19. Oncomine TCR Beta short-read sequencing was applied to DNA from cultured CD4+ T cells. One entry per CDR3 protein, called by TCRdb with MiXCR from the PCR reads. The sample lists about 23,000 distinct CDR3 sequences, roughly 50% occurring once. Antigen specificity for these receptors is unknown. Treatment indicated: approximately 10-day PBMC culture with coronavirus spike peptide pools or control peptides (ViraFEST assay). Sequencing input: CD4+ T cells from blood, cultured in vitro. These receptor sequences come from a human donor who had recovered from COVID-19.

The chain couples TRBV7-8 to TRBJ1-1, with TRBD1 matching 7 bases. CDR1 is SGHVS and CDR2 is FQNEAQ in the germline V gene. The CDR3 runs 12 residues. V lost 6 bases to trimming and J lost 9 bases; unmatched junction nucleotides: 7. CDR3 sequence: CASRQGVGKAFF. For the CDR3, the DNA is TGTGCCAGCAGGCAGGGGGTCGGAAAAGCTTTCTTT.

This chain connects TRBV19 to TRBJ1-1; D is unresolved. The CDR3 has 14 amino acids. Trimming cost V 1 base and J 0 bases, with 6 bases left between them. Germline V gene sequence: CDR1 LNHDA, CDR2 SQIVND (reference sequence). The CDR3 bases are TGTGCCAGTAGTATAGTACAGATGAACACTGAAGCTTTCTTT. Translated: CASSIVQMNTEAFF.

This clonotype occurred a few times. V usage is TRBV6-1 and J usage is TRBJ2-2, with TRBD1 as a possible D gene (6 bases). CDR1 is MNHNS, CDR2 SASEGT, per germline. CDR3 length equals 16 residues. V lost 6 bases to trimming and J lost 0 bases, with 14 bases between them. The CDR3 loop is CASSSQGTANTGELFF. In DNA form, the CDR3 reads TGTGCCAGCAGCTCCCAGGGGACGGCGAACACCGGGGAGCTGTTTTTT.

The chain recombines TRBV6-1 with TRBJ2-7; D is unclear. Germline V gene lookup returns CDR1 MNHNS and CDR2 SASEGT. The CDR3 contains 12 residues. The V and J ends lost 7 bases and 2 bases respectively, with 9 bases between them. CDR3 in amino acids: CASISQTYEQYF. The CDR3 DNA sequence: TGTGCCAGCATTTCACAAACCTACGAGCAGTACTTC.

The chain combines TRBV10-3 with TRBJ2-7; 13 bases match TRBD2. With 6 bases clipped from V and 6 bases from J, the junction kept 11 bases outside the gene matches. The CDR3 sequence is 16 residues long. Germline lookup yields CDR1 ENHRY and CDR2 SYGVKD. The CDR3, as DNA: TGTGCCATCAGGCCCCAGGGACTAGCGGGAAAAGGCGAGCAGTACTTC. Its protein product is CAIRPQGLAGKGEQYF.

V gene TRBV15 combines with J gene TRBJ2-5, with D possibly being TRBD1 (5 bases). The CDR3 has 15 residues. Per the germline V gene, CDR1 is LNHNV and CDR2 is YYDKDF (reference sequence). Trimming took 0 bases from V and 5 from J, leaving 13 bases between them. In nucleotides, the CDR3 is TGTGCCACCAGCAGAGACAATAGGGGTGGGGAGACCCAGTACTTC. It specifies CATSRDNRGGETQYF.

This clonotype was detected a few times. J is TRBJ1-1 and V is TRBV6-2 or TRBV6-3; D is unclear. V lost 2 bases and J lost 5, with 9 bases in between. Germline V gives CDR1 MNHEY, CDR2 SVGEGT. This CDR3 has 13 amino acids. CDR3 in amino acids: CASSYRLGTEAFF. The CDR3 DNA sequence: TGTGCCAGCAGTTACCGCCTGGGGACTGAAGCTTTCTTT.

The V and J genes are TRBV6-1 and TRBJ1-5; D call uncertain. Germline V lookup: CDR1 MNHNS, CDR2 SASEGT. The CDR3 runs to 14 residues. Deletions cut 8 bases from V and 8 bases from J, with 19 bases between. The CDR3 protein is CASSVQGQRKPQHF. In nucleotides, the CDR3 is TGTGCCAGCTCAGTACAAGGGCAGAGGAAGCCCCAGCATTTT.

This clonotype was observed a few times. This chain uses TRBV6-2 or TRBV6-3 with TRBJ1-2; unclear D gene. The germline V gene has CDR1 MNHEY and CDR2 SVGEGT. The CDR3 contains 16 residues. Trimming removed 2 bases at V and 3 bases at J, with 16 bases between. For the CDR3, the DNA is TGTGCCAGCAGTTACCCAGACGTTCGGGTGGACTATGGCTACACCTTC. Translated: CASSYPDVRVDYGYTF.

The CDR3 region has the DNA TGTGCCAGCAGTTTAGCCAGGGCCGGCTATGGCTACACCTTC. It specifies CASSLARAGYGYTF. The chain links TRBV12-3 or TRBV12-4 to TRBJ1-2; D possibly corresponds to TRBD1 (5 bases). V lost 0 bases and J 4 bases, leaving 9 bases between the germline ends. The CDR3 length is 14 residues.

The chain couples TRBV6-1 to TRBJ2-3, with D unresolved. The length of the CDR3 is 13 residues. V was shortened by 6 bases and J by 5 bases, with 12 bases between the two germline ends. Germline CDR1 reads MNHNS; CDR2 reads SASEGT. Written as DNA, the CDR3 is TGTGCCAGCAGGGACGGAAAGGGAGATACGCAGTATTTT. It specifies CASRDGKGDTQYF.

This clonotype was recorded a few times. The V and J genes are TRBV20-1 and TRBJ2-2, with D possibly called TRBD1 or TRBD2 (5 bases each). The CDR3 loop spans 12 amino acids. Trimming shortened V by 3 bases and J by 6 bases, and 8 bases separated the two germline ends. Germline CDR1 and CDR2: DFQATT and SNEGSKA (reference sequence). CDR3 protein: CSASEGPGELFF. CDR3 nucleotides: TGCAGTGCTAGCGAGGGACCCGGGGAGCTGTTTTTT.

This clonotype showed up just a few times. The chain is built from TRBV15 and TRBJ2-5; 14 nucleotides align to TRBD2. The CDR3 extends over 18 amino acids. The V and J ends lost 1 base and 5 bases, in that order; junction bases with no gene match: 9. The germline V gene has CDR1 LNHNV and CDR2 YYDKDF (reference sequence). CDR3 bases: TGTGCCACCAGCAGAGGGGGGACTAGCGGGAGTTGGATGGAGACCCAGTACTTC. Its protein product is CATSRGGTSGSWMETQYF.

As concerns this clonotype: A read error may produce the germline difference seen at one junction end. The chain recombines TRBV7-6 with TRBJ2-5; 8 bases match TRBD1. This CDR3 spans 14 amino acids. The V gene's germline CDR1 is SGHVS and CDR2 FNYEAQ. CDR3 DNA: TGTGCTAGCAGCGCAGGACAGGGCCCGGAGACCCAGTACTTC. Its translation is CASSAGQGPETQYF.

J is TRBJ2-7 and V is TRBV25-1; D may be TRBD1 or TRBD2 (5 bases each). Germline assignment: CDR1 MGHDK and CDR2 SYGVNS. The CDR3 covers 16 residues. V was clipped by 1 base and J by 3 bases, with 16 bases between them. DNA of the CDR3: TGTGCCAGCAGTGAATCAGCCTTTGGGGACCACTACGAGCAGTACTTC. Its translation: CASSESAFGDHYEQYF.

This chain uses TRBV7-9 with TRBJ2-7, with D uncertain. The germline V and J ends were trimmed by 8 bases and 1 base, with 15 bases remaining between them. Per the germline V gene, CDR1 is SEHNR and CDR2 is FQNEAQ (reference sequence). The CDR3 contains 14 residues. CDR3 sequence reads: CASPRHVLSYEQYF. The DNA of the CDR3 is TGTGCCAGCCCTAGACACGTCTTATCCTACGAGCAGTACTTC. Together with reference TRBV7-9 and TRBJ2-7, the CDR3 gives the full variable domain: DTGVSQNPRHKITKRGQNVTFRCDPISEHNRLYWYRQTLGQGPEFLTYFQNEAQLEKSRLLSDRFSAERPKGSFSTLEIQRTEQGDSAMYLCASPRHVLSYEQYFGPGTRLTVT.

J is TRBJ2-3 and V is TRBV27; D gene unclear. Looked up from germline, CDR1 is MNHEY and CDR2 is SMNVEV (reference sequence). The CDR3 is 11 amino acids. Trimming left V 5 bases short and J 5 bases short, with 5 bases between. DNA of the CDR3: TGTGCCAGCAGTACTATAGATACGCAGTATTTT. This sequence encodes CASSTIDTQYF.

This sequence joins TRBV27 and TRBJ2-2; 7 bases agree with TRBD1. The junction had 10 bases not matched to a gene; V was cut back by 5 bases and J by 7 bases. The CDR3 length is 15 residues. Germline V gene sequence: CDR1 MNHEY, CDR2 SMNVEV (reference sequence). The CDR3 DNA reads TGTGCCAGCAGTAAACCCGGGACAGCCCACGGGGAGCTGTTTTTT. Amino acid sequence: CASSKPGTAHGELFF.

This clonotype came up once. The CDR3 coding sequence is TGTGCCAGCAGTTTGGGGCTACGGCGGGGATCCAACACCGGGGAGCTGTTTTTT. It yields the protein CASSLGLRRGSNTGELFF. V and J are TRBV28 and TRBJ2-2; D may be TRBD2 (6 bases). V dropped 3 bases and J dropped 2 bases, with 19 bases sitting between them. CDR3 length: 18 amino acids. CDR1 and CDR2 from the germline V gene are MDHEN and SYDVKM.